One sample yielded the 28 T cell receptor beta chains listed below, sequenced in a study of cytomegalovirus exposure and HLA in healthy donors. The method was immunoSEQ multiplex PCR; TCRdb's version includes in-frame clones alone and lacks a portion of them. The table shows around 140,000 clones, with approximately 94% occurring only once. Sequenced: PBMCs. These receptors were collected from a man younger than 30 in good health and CMV-seropositive.

The V call is TRBV9, the J call TRBJ2-7; 11 bases fit TRBD2. The CDR3 contains 17 residues. CDR1 and CDR2 from the germline V gene are SGDLS and YYNGEE. Losses at the gene ends were 3 bases for V and 1 base for J; bases not matched to a gene: 9. The CDR3 nucleotides are TGTGCCAGCAGCGGACAGGACCGGACTAGCGGGTCCTACGAGCAGTACTTC. This codes for CASSGQDRTSGSYEQYF.

The gene calls are TRBV7-9 and TRBJ2-5; D call uncertain. V lost 1 base to trimming and J lost 9 bases, with 9 bases between them. The CDR3 loop spans 12 amino acids. CDR1 and CDR2 (germline): SEHNR, FQNEAQ (reference sequence). Written as DNA, the CDR3 is TGTGCCAGCAGCTTAGAATTCCGTCCCCAGTACTTC. This translates into CASSLEFRPQYF. Combining the CDR3 with reference TRBV7-9 and TRBJ2-5 gives the whole variable domain DTGVSQNPRHKITKRGQNVTFRCDPISEHNRLYWYRQTLGQGPEFLTYFQNEAQLEKSRLLSDRFSAERPKGSFSTLEIQRTEQGDSAMYLCASSLEFRPQYFGPGTRLLVL.

The rearrangement joins TRBV6-1 to TRBJ1-1; 8 bases are a match to TRBD1. Unmatched junction bases numbered 5, after V lost 7 bases and J lost 4 bases. Germline V gene data show CDR1 as MNHNS and CDR2 as SASEGT. The CDR3 extends over 13 amino acids. CDR3 protein: CASTQGAPTEAFF. The CDR3 DNA reads TGTGCCAGCACGCAGGGGGCGCCCACTGAAGCTTTCTTT.

This chain uses TRBV5-6 with TRBJ2-1; D is possibly TRBD1 (6 bases). V shed 10 bases and J shed 0 bases, with 26 bases lying between them. CDR3 length equals 18 residues. Germline CDR1 SGHDT, CDR2 YYEEEE. CDR3 protein: CAGGQYWSLESSYNEQFF. The CDR3 nucleotides read TGTGCCGGGGGCCAGTACTGGAGCCTTGAAAGCTCCTACAATGAGCAGTTCTTC. The full variable domain, in which reference TRBV5-6 and TRBJ2-1 provide the parts outside the CDR3, is DAGVTQSPTHLIKTRGQQVTLRCSPKSGHDTVSWYQQALGQGPQFIFQYYEEEERQRGNFPDRFSGHQFPNYSSELNVNALLLGDSALYLCAGGQYWSLESSYNEQFFGPGTRLTVL.

The V and J genes are TRBV6-5 and TRBJ2-7; D gene uncertain. The CDR3 is 12 amino acids. V was trimmed by 5 bases and J by 0 bases, leaving 5 bases between them. The germline V gene encodes CDR1 MNHEY and CDR2 SVGAGI. The CDR3: CASSKSSYEQYF. The DNA for the CDR3 is TGTGCCAGCAGTAAGAGCTCCTACGAGCAGTACTTC.

This chain links TRBV11-2 with TRBJ1-1; TRBD1 might be the D (6 bases). Trimming removed 1 base from V and 10 bases from J, with 13 bases in between. The CDR3 is 13 residues long. CDR1 is SGHAT, CDR2 FQNNGV, per germline. CDR3 residues: CASSLAGAVLAFF. The CDR3 nucleotides are TGTGCCAGCAGCTTAGCAGGGGCGGTTTTAGCTTTCTTT.

The V gene is TRBV7-2, the J gene TRBJ1-2, with a tentative D call TRBD1 (6 bases). Germline V gene lookup returns CDR1 SGHTA and CDR2 FQGNSA. The V and J ends lost 4 bases and 1 base respectively, with 16 bases between them. The CDR3 has 16 amino acids. DNA of the CDR3: TGTGCCAGCAGCTCTTACAGGGATTTTCTTAACTATGGCTACACCTTC. Amino acids: CASSSYRDFLNYGYTF.

The chain has TRBV6-6 and TRBJ2-1, with D maybe TRBD2 (6 bases). CDR3 length equals 16 residues. Per germline, CDR1 MNHNY and CDR2 SVGAGI (reference sequence). The ends were cut back, 3 bases at V and 3 bases at J, with 15 bases in the middle. CDR3 DNA: TGTGCCAGCAGTTATGTTGCGGGAAGTGGCTACAATGAGCAGTTCTTC. It codes for CASSYVAGSGYNEQFF.

The CDR3 sequence: CASSPRGINSGANVLTF. DNA of the CDR3: TGTGCCAGTAGTCCGAGAGGGATCAACTCTGGGGCCAACGTCCTGACTTTC. The V call is TRBV19, the J call TRBJ2-6, with D tentatively TRBD2 (5 bases). The germline V gene has CDR1 LNHDA and CDR2 SQIVND (reference sequence). The CDR3 length is 17 residues. V gave up 5 bases and J gave up 0 bases, with 14 bases separating them. Full variable domain (missing parts from reference TRBV19 and TRBJ2-6): DGGITQSPKYLFRKEGQNVTLSCEQNLNHDAMYWYRQDPGQGLRLIYYSQIVNDFQKGDIAEGYSVSREKKESFPLTVTSAQKNPTAFYLCASSPRGINSGANVLTFGAGSRLTVL.

The V gene is TRBV5-1, the J gene TRBJ2-3; no firm D call. Germline V lookup: CDR1 SGHRS, CDR2 YFSETQ. The CDR3 loop spans 14 amino acids. V lost 4 bases and J 4 bases, leaving 13 bases between the germline ends. Here the CDR3 DNA reads TGCGCCAGCAGCCCGCTGATAACGGCAGATACGCAGTATTTT. It encodes CASSPLITADTQYF.

The chain carries TRBV19 and TRBJ1-5; 7 bases align to TRBD1. Germline loops: CDR1 LNHDA, CDR2 SQIVND (reference sequence). V was pared by 5 bases and J by 6 bases, with 7 bases of the junction left unmatched. The CDR3 spans 14 residues. Written as DNA, the CDR3 is TGTGCCAGTAGTTCAGACAGGGTCGGTCAGCCCCAGCATTTT. Amino acids: CASSSDRVGQPQHF.

This sequence joins TRBV5-1 and TRBJ2-7; D is perhaps TRBD2 (6 bases). V gave up 2 bases and J gave up 0 bases, with 15 bases separating them. This CDR3 comprises 16 residues. Germline assignment: CDR1 SGHRS and CDR2 YFSETQ. The CDR3 region is CASSLDAGRNSYEQYF. CDR3 sequence (DNA): TGCGCCAGCAGCTTAGACGCGGGACGGAACTCCTACGAGCAGTACTTC.

This rearrangement joins TRBV5-1 to TRBJ1-4; TRBD1 might be the D (6 bases). V shed 1 base and J shed 2 bases, with 12 bases lying between them. Germline-derived CDR1 and CDR2 are SGHRS and YFSETQ. The CDR3 loop spans 16 amino acids. The chain's CDR3 is CASSLPTTGTNEKLFF. CDR3 DNA sequence: TGCGCCAGCAGCTTGCCAACTACAGGGACTAATGAAAAACTGTTTTTT.

This clone was counted between two and nine times. J is TRBJ2-3 and V is TRBV5-1, with TRBD2 as a possible D gene (5 bases). CDR1 SGHRS and CDR2 YFSETQ come from the germline V gene. This CDR3 spans 15 amino acids. V dropped 4 bases and J dropped 4 bases, with 16 bases sitting between them. CDR3 in amino acids: CASSPWAGNADTQYF. CDR3 DNA: TGCGCCAGCAGCCCTTGGGCCGGGAACGCAGATACGCAGTATTTT.

This clone was seen just once. The chain is built from TRBV2 and TRBJ2-3, with TRBD2 as a possible D gene (6 bases). V was trimmed by 7 bases and J by 3 bases, leaving 17 bases between them. Germline V lookup: CDR1 SNHLY, CDR2 FYNNEI. The CDR3 contains 15 residues. The CDR3 region is CASIRRSGRTDTQYF. The CDR3 nucleotides are TGTGCCAGCATCCGTAGGTCAGGGAGGACAGATACGCAGTATTTT.

The chain carries TRBV7-9 and TRBJ2-5; perhaps TRBD2 as D (5 bases). V was clipped by 2 bases and J by 5 bases, with 12 bases between them. CDR3 size: 14 residues. Germline values: CDR1 SEHNR, CDR2 FQNEAQ (reference sequence). CDR3 sequence: CASSLWAGGETQYF. The CDR3 DNA reads as TGTGCCAGCAGCTTATGGGCAGGCGGGGAGACCCAGTACTTC.

V gene TRBV2 combines with J gene TRBJ2-7; tentatively, D is TRBD1 (5 bases). The CDR3 is 14 residues long. Trimming took 8 bases from V and 6 from J, leaving 20 bases between them. CDR1 and CDR2 (germline): SNHLY, FYNNEI. In DNA, the CDR3 is TGTGCCAGCGCTAAGGGGCAGGGCCGTGGCGAGCAGTACTTC. Encoded protein: CASAKGQGRGEQYF.

The chain combines TRBV5-1 with TRBJ2-4; 8 nucleotides agree with TRBD1. The CDR3 has 14 residues. Germline values: CDR1 SGHRS, CDR2 YFSETQ. The V gene end was trimmed by 0 bases and the J gene end by 7 bases; junction bases not matched to a gene: 3. CDR3 in DNA: TGCGCCAGCAGCTTGGCTCAGGGGGCGAACATTCAGTACTTC. Amino acids: CASSLAQGANIQYF.

This sequence joins TRBV19 and TRBJ2-1, with TRBD2 matching over 9 bases. Germline V gene lookup returns CDR1 LNHDA and CDR2 SQIVND (reference sequence). The ends lost 7 bases at V and 9 bases at J; junction bases unmatched: 7. The CDR3 runs 13 residues. The CDR3 nucleotides are TGTGCCAGTAATGCGGGAGGGCTTGTTGAGCAGTTCTTC. It encodes CASNAGGLVEQFF.

For this clone: The sample carries other DNA sequences with the same CDR3. The chain has TRBV5-1 and TRBJ1-1; D possibly corresponds to TRBD1 (5 bases). Germline V gene data show CDR1 as SGHRS and CDR2 as YFSETQ. Trimming removed 5 bases from V and 1 base from J, with 9 bases in between. CDR3 length: 13 amino acids. This CDR3 reads CASSLDRNTEAFF. The CDR3 DNA reads TGCGCCAGCAGTTTAGACAGGAACACTGAAGCTTTCTTT.

The V gene is TRBV10-3, the J gene TRBJ2-7; 10 nucleotides line up with TRBD1. The CDR3 covers 14 residues. V was clipped by 6 bases and J by 7 bases; unmatched bases: 9. Germline V lookup: CDR1 ENHRY, CDR2 SYGVKD. CDR3 sequence: CAISMGQGTREQYF. CDR3 DNA: TGTGCCATCAGCATGGGACAGGGGACGCGAGAGCAGTACTTC.

The chain uses TRBV25-1 and TRBJ2-5; TRBD1 matches at 8 bases. V trimming: 6 bases; J trimming: 5 bases; junction bases outside the gene matches: 11. Germline V gives CDR1 MGHDK, CDR2 SYGVNS. This CDR3 is built from 15 residues. CDR3 sequence reads: CASSEKRQGLETQYF. CDR3 nucleotides: TGTGCCAGCAGCGAAAAAAGACAGGGGTTGGAGACCCAGTACTTC.

The genes are TRBV5-6 and TRBJ2-7; 8 bases map to TRBD2. Germline CDR1 reads SGHDT; CDR2 reads YYEEEE. V was clipped by 0 bases and J by 2 bases; unmatched bases: 4. The CDR3 runs 15 residues. The CDR3 spells CASSLASGLTYEQYF. CDR3 coding DNA: TGTGCCAGCAGCTTGGCTAGCGGGCTAACCTACGAGCAGTACTTC.

The rearrangement joins TRBV7-6 to TRBJ2-5; D not certain. V was shortened by 5 bases and J by 1 base, with 8 bases between the two germline ends. This CDR3 has 13 residues. Looked up from germline, CDR1 is SGHVS and CDR2 is FNYEAQ. The CDR3 loop reads CASSPRVQETQYF. CDR3 nucleotides: TGTGCCAGCAGCCCTCGGGTCCAAGAGACCCAGTACTTC.

The rearrangement links TRBV5-1 to TRBJ2-7, with TRBD1 identical over 9 bases. Looked up from germline, CDR1 is SGHRS and CDR2 is YFSETQ. The CDR3 is 15 amino acids. V lost 4 bases to trimming and J lost 3 bases; unmatched junction nucleotides: 8. CDR3 coding DNA: TGCGCCAGCAGCGATCCGGGACAGGGCGGCTACGAGCAGTACTTC. Its translation: CASSDPGQGGYEQYF.

The chain has TRBV5-1 and TRBJ1-1, with 12 nucleotides matching TRBD1. CDR1 and CDR2 from the germline V gene are SGHRS and YFSETQ. Trimming took 4 bases from V and 1 from J; bases not matched to a gene: 11. There are 18 residues in the CDR3. CDR3 sequence: CASSPMAGQGAANTEAFF. The DNA for the CDR3 is TGCGCCAGCAGCCCAATGGCGGGACAGGGGGCAGCGAACACTGAAGCTTTCTTT.

The CDR3 here is CASSYSGTGEAEQYF. CDR3 sequence (DNA): TGTGCCAGCAGTTACTCCGGGACAGGGGAGGCCGAGCAGTACTTC. This chain joins TRBV6-5 and TRBJ2-7; 10 bases map to TRBD1. Germline V lookup: CDR1 MNHEY, CDR2 SVGAGI. The CDR3 extends over 15 amino acids. The trim removed 0 bases at V and 6 bases at J, leaving 5 bases unmatched.

The V gene is TRBV5-6, the J gene TRBJ2-3; 13 bases agree with TRBD2. With 1 base clipped from V and 1 base from J, the junction kept 3 bases outside the gene matches. CDR3 size: 17 residues. Germline-derived CDR1 and CDR2 are SGHDT and YYEEEE. Here the CDR3 DNA reads TGTGCCAGCAGCTTGCTACTAGCGGGAGGGCGCACAGATACGCAGTATTTT. It specifies CASSLLLAGGRTDTQYF.